This TCR beta chain was profiled in a study of T cell changes during pregnancy in multiple sclerosis. The data were produced by immunoSEQ multiplex PCR, yet TCRdb's version contains in-frame clones alone and is incomplete. The profile covers more than 80,000 clones, with roughly 90% appearing a single time and approximately 1.4% taken by the ten largest. The source material was peripheral blood, sampled in the first trimester of pregnancy. This receptor was taken from a female donor with multiple sclerosis, enrolled in a pregnancy study.

DNA of the CDR3: TGTGCCTGGAGTAGGAACAGGCCGAGCTCCTACGAGCAGTACTTC. Protein product: CAWSRNRPSSYEQYF. The chain recombines TRBV30 with TRBJ2-7, with D possibly matching TRBD1 (5 bases). Trimming shortened V by 2 bases and J by 0 bases, and 14 bases separated the two germline ends. The CDR3 runs to 15 residues. The germline V gene encodes CDR1 GTSNPN and CDR2 SVGIG (reference sequence). The variable domain in full, with the rest retrieved from reference TRBV30 and TRBJ2-7, is SQTIHQWPATLVQPVGSPLSLECTVEGTSNPNLYWYRQAAGRGLQLLFYSVGIGQISSEVPQNLSASRPQDRQFILSSKKLLLSDSGFYLCAWSRNRPSSYEQYFGPGTRLTVT.